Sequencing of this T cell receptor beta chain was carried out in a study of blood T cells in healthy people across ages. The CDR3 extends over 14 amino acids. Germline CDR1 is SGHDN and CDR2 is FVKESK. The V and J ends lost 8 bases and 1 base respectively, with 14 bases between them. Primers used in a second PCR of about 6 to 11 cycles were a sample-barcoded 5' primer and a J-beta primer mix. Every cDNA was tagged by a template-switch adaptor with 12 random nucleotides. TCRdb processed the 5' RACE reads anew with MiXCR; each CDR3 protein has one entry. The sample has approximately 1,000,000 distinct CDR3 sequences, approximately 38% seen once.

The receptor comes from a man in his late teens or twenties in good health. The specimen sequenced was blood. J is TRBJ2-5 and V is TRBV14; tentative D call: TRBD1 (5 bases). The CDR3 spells CASSKSGLQETQYF. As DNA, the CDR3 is TGTGCCAGCTCCAAGTCAGGGCTCCAAGAGACCCAGTACTTC.